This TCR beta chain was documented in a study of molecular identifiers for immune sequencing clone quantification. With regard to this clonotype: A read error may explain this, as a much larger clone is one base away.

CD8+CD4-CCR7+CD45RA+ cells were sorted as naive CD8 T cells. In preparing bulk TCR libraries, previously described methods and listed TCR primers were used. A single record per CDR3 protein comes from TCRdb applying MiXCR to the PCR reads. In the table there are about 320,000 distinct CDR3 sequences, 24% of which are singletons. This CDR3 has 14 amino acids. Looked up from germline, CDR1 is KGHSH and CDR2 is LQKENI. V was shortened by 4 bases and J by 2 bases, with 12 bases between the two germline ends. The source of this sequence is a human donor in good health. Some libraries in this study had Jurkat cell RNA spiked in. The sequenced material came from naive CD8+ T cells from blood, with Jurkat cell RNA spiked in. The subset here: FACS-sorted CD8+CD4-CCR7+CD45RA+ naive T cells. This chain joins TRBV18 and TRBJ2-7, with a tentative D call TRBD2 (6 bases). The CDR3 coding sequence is TGTGCCAGCTCACGCTCAGGGAGGACCTACGAGCAGTACTTC. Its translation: CASSRSGRTYEQYF.